In its sample, the clone carrying this T cell receptor beta chain was seen a few times. Its target is unknown. Using its own MiXCR run on the reads, TCRdb lists one record per CDR3 protein. The sample holds over 250,000 distinct CDR3 sequences; roughly a fifth are singletons and the top ten take about 20%. This specimen belongs to a study of T cell repertoires in cytomegalovirus infection. About the study: Epitope selection comprised recently identified HLA-C-restricted CMV epitopes and well-studied HLA-B-restricted CMV epitopes. An indication of both CMV infection and matching HLA type came from public TCR beta signatures.

CDR3 length: 15 amino acids. The junction had 8 bases not matched to a gene; V was cut back by 6 bases and J by 2 bases. Study results and limitations: Clonotypes of TCR beta that were HLA-C-restricted and CMV-specific dominated the ex vivo response.

Sequencing used cultured PBMCs, obtained from culture after CMV antigen stimulation. This chain joins TRBV12-3 or TRBV12-4 and TRBJ2-5; 8 nucleotides agree with TRBD2. This receptor was obtained from a human donor in good health (CMV status not recorded). Some clones in this sample may be carry-over from other donors' samples. The CDR3 nucleotides read TGTGCCAGCAGAACGCTAACTAGCGGACAAGAGACCCAGTACTTC. Protein: CASRTLTSGQETQYF.